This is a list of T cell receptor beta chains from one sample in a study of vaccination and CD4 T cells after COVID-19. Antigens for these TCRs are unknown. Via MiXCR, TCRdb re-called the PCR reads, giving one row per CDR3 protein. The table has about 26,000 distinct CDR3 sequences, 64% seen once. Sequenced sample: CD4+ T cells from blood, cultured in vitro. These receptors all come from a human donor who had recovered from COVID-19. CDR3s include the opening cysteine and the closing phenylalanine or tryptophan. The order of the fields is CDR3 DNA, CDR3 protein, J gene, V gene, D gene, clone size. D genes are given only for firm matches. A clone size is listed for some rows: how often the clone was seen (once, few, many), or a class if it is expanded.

CDR3 DNA: TGTGCCAGCGGCTACCGGGAGCAGACGGGCACCTTC
CDR3 protein: CASGYREQTGTF
J gene: TRBJ1-2
V gene: TRBV7-9
D gene: .
clone size: .

CDR3 DNA: TGCAGTGCGCCCCGGGACGGCCTATCCTACGAGCAGTACTTC
CDR3 protein: CSAPRDGLSYEQYF
J gene: TRBJ2-7
V gene: TRBV20-1
D gene: .
clone size: .

CDR3 DNA: TGTGCCAGCAAAGGTCCCCCAATAGGAAGCGATCAGCCCCAGCATTTT
CDR3 protein: CASKGPPIGSDQPQHF
J gene: TRBJ1-5
V gene: TRBV6-2/TRBV6-3
D gene: .
clone size: .

CDR3 DNA: TGTGCCAGCAGCCCTTCTGGGAGGGGCAATCAGCCCCAGCATTTT
CDR3 protein: CASSPSGRGNQPQHF
J gene: TRBJ1-5
V gene: TRBV7-8
D gene: .
clone size: .

CDR3 DNA: TGTGCCAGCAGCCGCGACAGGGCCCAGCCCCAGCATTTT
CDR3 protein: CASSRDRAQPQHF
J gene: TRBJ1-5
V gene: TRBV6-1
D gene: TRBD1
clone size: .

CDR3 DNA: TGTGCCAGCAGTTACCTGAGGGGGAGCACTGAAGCTTTCTTT
CDR3 protein: CASSYLRGSTEAFF
J gene: TRBJ1-1
V gene: TRBV6-5
D gene: .
clone size: .

CDR3 DNA: TGTGCCAGCTCGAGCGTTCGGGAGACCCAGTACTTC
CDR3 protein: CASSSVRETQYF
J gene: TRBJ2-5
V gene: TRBV6-2/TRBV6-3
D gene: .
clone size: .

CDR3 DNA: TGCAGTGCCAGACGGGGAGCGGAGCCCCAGCATTTT
CDR3 protein: CSARRGAEPQHF
J gene: TRBJ1-5
V gene: TRBV20-1
D gene: .
clone size: .

CDR3 DNA: TGTGCCAGCAGTTGGCTAGCGGGAGGTCGAGATACGCAGTATTTT
CDR3 protein: CASSWLAGGRDTQYF
J gene: TRBJ2-3
V gene: TRBV27
D gene: TRBD2
clone size: few

CDR3 DNA: TGTGCCAGCAGTATCCGGGACCCAGGGCCAGATACGCAGTATTTT
CDR3 protein: CASSIRDPGPDTQYF
J gene: TRBJ2-3
V gene: TRBV6-1
D gene: .
clone size: .

CDR3 DNA: TGTGCCACCAGTGACGGACAGGGGATTTCGCACGGAGATACGCAGTATTTT
CDR3 protein: CATSDGQGISHGDTQYF
J gene: TRBJ2-3
V gene: TRBV24-1
D gene: TRBD1
clone size: .

CDR3 DNA: TGTGCCAGCAGTCGCGGACAGGGACGAGGGCAGCCCCAGCATTTT
CDR3 protein: CASSRGQGRGQPQHF
J gene: TRBJ1-5
V gene: TRBV6-4
D gene: TRBD1
clone size: .